Listed here are 8 T cell receptor beta chains from one sample, sequenced in a study of cytomegalovirus exposure and HLA in healthy donors. A multiplex PCR was run with 60 Vbeta primers and 13 Jbeta primers. Libraries were prepared by immunoSEQ multiplex PCR; TCRdb keeps only in-frame clonotypes and omits some of them. In the table there are 130,000 or so clones, over 75% of which are singletons. Source material: PBMCs. All receptors derive from a male donor in good health and CMV-seropositive.

The chain couples TRBV15 to TRBJ2-1; TRBD2 aligns across 10 bases. The germline CDR1 and CDR2 sequences are LNHNV and YYDKDF (reference sequence). The CDR3 totals 21 residues. Germline trimming cut 0 bases from V and 3 bases from J; bases unmatched to any gene: 17. The chain's CDR3 is CATSRDGKKSGRALFYNEQFF. CDR3 DNA sequence: TGTGCCACCAGCAGAGATGGGAAGAAAAGCGGGAGGGCTCTTTTCTACAATGAGCAGTTCTTC. The full variable domain, rest sourced from reference TRBV15 and TRBJ2-1, is DAMVIQNPRYQVTQFGKPVTLSCSQTLNHNVMYWYQQKSSQAPKLLFHYYDKDFNNEADTPDNFQSRRPNTSFCFLDIRSPGLGDTAMYLCATSRDGKKSGRALFYNEQFFGPGTRLTVL.

This clone appeared a few times. The rearrangement uses TRBV5-5 and TRBJ1-6; possible D gene TRBD1, 5 bases. Germline V gives CDR1 SGHKS, CDR2 YYEKEE (reference sequence). The V end was cut by 7 bases, the J end by 7 bases, with 18 bases between. The CDR3 extends over 15 amino acids. The CDR3 protein is CASRRVWQGNSPLHF. The CDR3 DNA follows: TGTGCCAGCCGTAGGGTCTGGCAGGGAAATTCACCCCTCCACTTT. Full variable domain (rest looked up from reference TRBV5-5 and TRBJ1-6): DAGVTQSPTHLIKTRGQQVTLRCSPISGHKSVSWYQQVLGQGPQFIFQYYEKEERGRGNFPDRFSARQFPNYSSELNVNALLLGDSALYLCASRRVWQGNSPLHFGNGTRLTVT.

J is TRBJ1-2 and V is TRBV28; D unresolved. Germline V gene lookup returns CDR1 MDHEN and CDR2 SYDVKM. V was clipped by 2 bases and J by 5 bases, with 9 bases between them. This CDR3 contains 13 residues. In DNA, the CDR3 is TGTGCCAGCAGTTTAAAATCCCGGTATGGCTACACCTTC. As protein: CASSLKSRYGYTF.

Worth noting for this clone: The germline gene is not matched at one end of the junction; a read error may be the cause. CDR3 bases: TGCGCCAGCACCTTGGATAACAGGAACACTGAAGCTTTCTTT. Protein product: CASTLDNRNTEAFF. This chain connects TRBV5-1 to TRBJ1-1; D is ambiguous. There are 14 residues in the CDR3. The germline gives CDR1 SGHRS, CDR2 YFSETQ.

This chain uses TRBV28 with TRBJ2-5, with D hard to call. Near its end, the DNA agrees better with TRBJ2-7, so the J call may be wrong. CDR3 length: 12 residues. Germline-derived CDR1 and CDR2 are MDHEN and SYDVKM. The CDR3 nucleotides are TGTGCCAGCAGTTCTTTCCGATACGAGCAGTACTTC. Residues: CASSSFRYEQYF.

This chain uses TRBV18 with TRBJ1-2; D is perhaps TRBD1 (5 bases). This CDR3 is built from 17 residues. Germline V gene lookup returns CDR1 KGHSH and CDR2 LQKENI. Between the trimmed V and J ends, which lost 0 bases and 3 bases, there was a span of 17 bases. CDR3 region: CASSPPNSGAGHYGYTF. The CDR3 nucleotides are TGTGCCAGCTCACCACCTAATTCCGGAGCAGGGCACTATGGCTACACCTTC. Filled out from reference TRBV18 and TRBJ1-2, the complete variable domain reads NAGVMQNPRHLVRRRGQEARLRCSPMKGHSHVYWYRQLPEEGLKFMVYLQKENIIDESGMPKERFSAEFPKEGPSILRIQQVVRGDSAAYFCASSPPNSGAGHYGYTFGSGTRLTVV.

As for this clone: The junction departs from germline at one end; a sequencing error may be responsible. This rearrangement joins TRBV7-9 to TRBJ1-1, with D hard to call. This CDR3 contains 15 residues. Germline V gene sequence: CDR1 SEHNR, CDR2 FQNEAQ (reference sequence). The CDR3, as DNA: TGTTCCAGCAGCTTAAGTGGAGGAAAGAACACTGAAGCTTTCTTT. Its protein is CSSSLSGGKNTEAFF. The entire variable domain, with the rest obtained from reference TRBV7-9 and TRBJ1-1, is as follows: DTGVSQNPRHKITKRGQNVTFRCDPISEHNRLYWYRQTLGQGPEFLTYFQNEAQLEKSRLLSDRFSAERPKGSFSTLEIQRTEQGDSAMYLCSSSLSGGKNTEAFFGQGTRLTVV.

Only a few counts were recorded for this clone. The V and J genes are TRBV7-2 and TRBJ2-5, with D unresolved. The DNA end lines up better with TRBJ2-7; the J call may be wrong. The V gene's germline CDR1 is SGHTA and CDR2 FQGNSA. The CDR3 is 12 amino acids. DNA for the CDR3: TGTGCCAGCAGCTTAGTCGGGTACGAGCAGTACTTC. It yields the protein CASSLVGYEQYF.